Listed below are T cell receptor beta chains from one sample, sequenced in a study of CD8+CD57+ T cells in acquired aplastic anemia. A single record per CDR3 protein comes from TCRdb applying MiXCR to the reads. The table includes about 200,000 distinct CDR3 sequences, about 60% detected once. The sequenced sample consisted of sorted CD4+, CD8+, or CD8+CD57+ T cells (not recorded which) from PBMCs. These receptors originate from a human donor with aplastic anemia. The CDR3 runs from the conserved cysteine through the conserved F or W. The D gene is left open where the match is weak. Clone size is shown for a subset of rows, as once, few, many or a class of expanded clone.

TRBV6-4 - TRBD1 CASSATGGHEQYF
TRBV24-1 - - CATSKSGSTGELFF
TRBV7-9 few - CASSSRDPGTQYF
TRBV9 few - CASSVFAGTDTQYF
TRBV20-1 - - CSASVGGADYGYTF
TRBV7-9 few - CASTPDPYEKLFF
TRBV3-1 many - CASSPQSDNSPLHF
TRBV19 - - CASSTGRSNTGELFF
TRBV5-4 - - CASSPQPTDTQYF
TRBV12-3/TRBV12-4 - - CASGGAVDTQYF
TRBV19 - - CASSRETGRREQYF
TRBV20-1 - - CSATAVNTEAFF
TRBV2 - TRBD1 CASRQQGYSGNTIYF
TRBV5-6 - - CASSLARGSPYEQYF
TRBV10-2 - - CASPPENLEAFF
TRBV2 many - CASSDWGEYQPQHF
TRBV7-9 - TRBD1 CASSTQGPETQYF
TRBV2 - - CARQIQGGYTF
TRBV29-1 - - CSVDYGDMVTEAFF
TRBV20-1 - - CSARSSPLLGYEQYF
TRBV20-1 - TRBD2 CSARASGRRTGELFF
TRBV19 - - CASSSSTWGTDTQYF
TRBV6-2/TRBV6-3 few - CASRPRGGFHINTDTQYF
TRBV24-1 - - CATAGAQAYEQYF
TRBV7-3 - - CASSSFGQQETQYF
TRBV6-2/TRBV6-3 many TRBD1 CASSYSRTGEAYEQYF
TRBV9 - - CASSYGRGNGYTF
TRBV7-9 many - CASSPPGSSYNEQFF
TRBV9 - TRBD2 CASSVGRGVFTGKLFF
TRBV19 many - CASSTELGGSYNEQFF
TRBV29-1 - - CSVSRGRGANTYEQYF
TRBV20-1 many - CSASERSNEKLFF
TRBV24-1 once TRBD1 CATSDPGQGAADTQYF
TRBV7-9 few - CASSSQADSPLHF
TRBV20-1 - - CSARDPLNTEAFF
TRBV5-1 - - CASSPNNEQFF